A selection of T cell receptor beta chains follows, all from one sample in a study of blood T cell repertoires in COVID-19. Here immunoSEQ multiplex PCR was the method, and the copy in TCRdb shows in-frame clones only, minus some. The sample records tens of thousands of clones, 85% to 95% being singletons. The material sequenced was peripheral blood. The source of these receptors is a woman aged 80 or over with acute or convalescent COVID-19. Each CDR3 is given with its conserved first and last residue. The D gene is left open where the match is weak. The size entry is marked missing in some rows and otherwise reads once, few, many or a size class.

CDR3: CATSDSGYGYTF; DNA: TGTGCCACCAGTGACTCAGGGTACGGCTACACCTTC; V: TRBV24-1; D: NA; size: NA; J: TRBJ1-2
CDR3: CAWSVGQSSGNTIYF; DNA: TGTGCCTGGAGCGTCGGACAGAGCTCTGGAAACACCATATATTTT; V: TRBV30; D: NA; size: few; J: TRBJ1-3
CDR3: CATRERMNTEAFF; DNA: TGTGCCACCAGGGAGCGCATGAACACTGAAGCTTTCTTT; V: TRBV24-1; D: NA; size: NA; J: TRBJ1-1
CDR3: CASSEIGGLAAHEQFF; DNA: TGTGCCAGCAGTGAGATTGGGGGACTAGCAGCTCATGAGCAGTTCTTC; V: TRBV2; D: TRBD2; size: NA; J: TRBJ2-1
CDR3: CASSRSSGYNEQFF; DNA: TGTGCCAGTAGCAGATCTAGCGGATACAATGAGCAGTTCTTC; V: TRBV19; D: TRBD2; size: NA; J: TRBJ2-1
CDR3: CASSRTTGGNYGYTF; DNA: TGTGCCAGCAGCCGAACGACAGGGGGTAACTATGGCTACACCTTC; V: TRBV3-1/TRBV3-2; D: TRBD1; size: NA; J: TRBJ1-2
CDR3: CASSQDRGLGYSGTGELFF; DNA: TGCGCCAGCAGCCAAGATCGGGGACTAGGGTATTCGGGCACCGGGGAGCTGTTTTTT; V: TRBV4-3; D: TRBD2; size: NA; J: TRBJ2-2
CDR3: CASTWGQSTDTQYF; DNA: TGTGCCAGCACTTGGGGACAGAGCACAGATACGCAGTATTTT; V: TRBV6-6; D: TRBD1; size: NA; J: TRBJ2-3
CDR3: CAISGGKRYEQYF; DNA: TGTGCCATCAGTGGAGGGAAAAGATACGAGCAGTACTTC; V: TRBV10-3; D: NA; size: NA; J: TRBJ2-7
CDR3: CASSESGAGSYEQYF; DNA: TGCGCCAGCAGTGAGTCGGGGGCGGGCTCCTACGAGCAGTACTTC; V: TRBV10-2; D: NA; size: NA; J: TRBJ2-7
CDR3: CATSDSPQGFLEQFF; DNA: TGTGCCACCAGTGATTCCCCGCAGGGCTTCCTGGAGCAGTTCTTC; V: TRBV24-1; D: NA; size: NA; J: TRBJ2-1
CDR3: CASSYSGTGVNTEAFF; DNA: TGTGCCAGCAGTTACTCGGGGACAGGGGTGAACACTGAAGCTTTCTTT; V: TRBV6-5; D: TRBD1; size: NA; J: TRBJ1-1
CDR3: CASSQGGGTEAFF; DNA: TGTGCCAGCAGCCAGGGAGGGGGCACTGAAGCTTTCTTT; V: TRBV7-3; D: NA; size: few; J: TRBJ1-1
CDR3: CASSPPGLQKGNEQFF; DNA: TGTGCCAGCAGCCCGCCGGGACTGCAAAAGGGGAATGAGCAGTTCTTC; V: TRBV7-2; D: NA; size: NA; J: TRBJ2-1
CDR3: CASNLQGRTEAFF; DNA: TGTGCCAGCAACCTACAGGGGCGCACTGAAGCTTTCTTT; V: TRBV12-3/TRBV12-4; D: TRBD1; size: NA; J: TRBJ1-1
CDR3: CASDQGIHTDTQYF; DNA: TGTGCCAGCGACCAGGGCATCCACACAGATACGCAGTATTTT; V: TRBV2; D: NA; size: NA; J: TRBJ2-3
CDR3: CSVDQGGTEAFF; DNA: TGCAGCGTTGACCAGGGAGGAACTGAAGCTTTCTTT; V: TRBV29-1; D: NA; size: NA; J: TRBJ1-1
CDR3: CASGARGNTIYF; DNA: TGTGCCAGCGGAGCCCGGGGAAACACCATATATTTT; V: TRBV2; D: NA; size: NA; J: TRBJ1-3
CDR3: CASSRGQGDVFHSPLHF; DNA: TGTGCCAGCAGCCGCGGACAGGGTGATGTATTCCATTCACCCCTCCACTTT; V: TRBV5-4; D: TRBD1; size: NA; J: TRBJ1-6
CDR3: CASSINREGNQPQHF; DNA: TGTGCCAGTAGTATTAACAGGGAAGGCAATCAGCCCCAGCATTTT; V: TRBV19; D: NA; size: NA; J: TRBJ1-5
CDR3: CASTSGLLYEQYF; DNA: TGTGCCAGCACCTCGGGACTCCTCTACGAGCAGTACTTC; V: TRBV6-6; D: NA; size: NA; J: TRBJ2-7
CDR3: CASSPTSGIPYF; DNA: TGTGCCAGCAGCCCAACTAGCGGTATTCCGTATTTT; V: TRBV5-4; D: TRBD2; size: once; J: TRBJ2-3
CDR3: CASSDRAGGSRNQPQHF; DNA: TGTGCCAGCAGCGACAGGGCAGGGGGCTCACGCAATCAGCCCCAGCATTTT; V: TRBV6-2/TRBV6-3; D: TRBD1; size: NA; J: TRBJ1-5
CDR3: CASSPGLYNEQFF; DNA: TGTGCCAGCAGCCCGGGACTATACAATGAGCAGTTCTTC; V: TRBV11-2; D: TRBD2; size: NA; J: TRBJ2-1
CDR3: CASSRQGGTDTQYF; DNA: TGTGCCAGCAGTCGACAGGGGGGCACAGATACGCAGTATTTT; V: TRBV11-2; D: TRBD1; size: once; J: TRBJ2-3
CDR3: CASSIRPGISNQPQHF; DNA: TGTGCCAGTAGTATACGGCCAGGGATTAGCAATCAGCCCCAGCATTTT; V: TRBV19; D: NA; size: NA; J: TRBJ1-5